This TCR beta chain emerged from a study of OX40 agonist ivuxolimab in advanced cancers. Overall study context: Administration of intravenous ivuxolimab to patients occurred every 2 weeks at 0.01 to 10 mg/kg.

Clones were read by immunoSEQ multiplex PCR, and TCRdb kept only the in-frame ones, dropping some. The sample contains tens of thousands of clones, around 89% of which appear only once. Trimming took 6 bases from V and 1 from J; bases not matched to a gene: 10. The germline V gene has CDR1 SQVTM and CDR2 ANQGSEA. The CDR3 totals 15 residues. The V call is TRBV29-1, the J call TRBJ2-3, with 7 bases aligning to TRBD1. The clonotype comes from an adult with an advanced solid tumor such as melanoma, head and neck, liver or kidney cancer. The sample in question was CD4+ or CD8+ T cells sorted from blood, obtained in a trial of the OX40 agonist ivuxolimab. The CDR3 spells CSVAETGWGTDTQYF. The CDR3 DNA reads TGCAGCGTCGCCGAGACAGGGTGGGGCACAGATACGCAGTATTTT.